Detailed here is one TCR beta chain. It has no known antigen specificity. Per-base quality was not reported, and no clone a single base away is much larger than it. The data originate from a study of T cell responses to AZD1222 COVID-19 vaccine (dated by TCRdb to the early 2020s). Looking at the study overall: A total of 230 or so trial participants underwent TCR sequencing, of whom about 200 received two doses of AZD1222 and about 25 received two doses of the MenACWY control vaccine. Trial participants were enrolled by age into 18-55, 56-69 and 70-plus year subgroups, with around 150, 28 and 57 TCR-sequenced participants respectively.

The CDR3 regions of human TCRbeta chains were subjected to immunosequencing. Per the source publication's procedure: TCRs in the repertoires were compared against a reference library of SARS-CoV-2-specific TCRs that had been generated with the MIRA antigen-specificity platform. Breadth was defined as the fraction of unique TCRs that were SARS-CoV-2-associated, and depth was defined as the fraction of total T cells that were SARS-CoV-2-associated. Using the MIRA data, each spike-specific TCR was assigned both to the spike region to which the TCR was reactive and to a CD4 or CD8 class. Log10-transformed breadth and depth values were compared by one-way ANOVA with Sidak's multiple comparisons tests. Imported from immuneACCESS, the table was reduced by TCRdb to in-frame sequences with V and J called. These copies leave out some clones; in studies compared against another copy, an unresolved V gene accounts for under half, and the cause of the remainder is not known. V, J and clone size are those of that table, while D and trimming were read from the DNA. In this sample the table shows under 150,000 clones, more than 70% of which occur a single time. The top ten constitute almost 6.5% of the sample.

Taken with the paper, the label for time point translates to: about 28 days (+/-7) after the second vaccine dose. AZD1222 recipients whose second dose came at about 4 weeks and those whose second dose came at about 12 weeks were combined into one group, since spike-specific TCR depth and breadth did not differ between the two schedules. The vaccinee samples were drawn from two UK trials, COV001 and COV002, one of which was a single-blind randomized controlled phase 2/3 trial testing AZD1222 (ChAdOx1 nCoV-19) in healthy adults. For TCRbeta chain sequencing, PBMC samples were collected from trial participants at day 0 and at day 28 after the second dose. V and J lose 5 bases and 3 bases, and a span of 10 bases separates them. Spanning cysteine to phenylalanine, the CDR3 consists of 13 amino acids. Of the read, only the CDR3 DNA is kept; its 39 bases are in frame from base 1. CDR1 and CDR2, per the germline V gene, are SGHVS and FQNEAQ.

Overall results and qualifications from the work: The vaccine-associated CD4 TCRs covered the entire spike protein, and the dominant responses fell in regions 160-218 and 743-854. In the small 56-69-year group, the increase in depth fell short of significance, most likely because of low power. Participants were mostly white British, with more females than males. The authors suggested clonal diversity may have been underestimated. Conclusions about previously exposed vaccinees are limited because only six or seven AZD1222 recipients were SARS-CoV-2 seropositive at baseline. After two AZD1222 doses, spike-specific TCR breadth and depth were significantly higher than at day 0 and than in MenACWY recipients. Reportedly, almost half of the unique spike-specific TCRs recognized epitopes lying outside the regions that are mutated in the B.1.351 and B.1.1.7 variants. Because no day 14 peak-response samples were available, repertoires were characterized only after the peak T cell response.

This specimen consisted of peripheral blood, obtained 28 days after the second AZD1222 dose. The receptor was derived from an adult who received the AZD1222 COVID-19 vaccine. Recombination joined TRBV7-8 with TRBJ1-2; confidence is insufficient to name the D gene. For the CDR3, the sequence is CASSLGRDYGYTF. The sequenced DNA is TGTGCCAGCAGCCTAGGACGGGACTATGGCTACACCTTC.